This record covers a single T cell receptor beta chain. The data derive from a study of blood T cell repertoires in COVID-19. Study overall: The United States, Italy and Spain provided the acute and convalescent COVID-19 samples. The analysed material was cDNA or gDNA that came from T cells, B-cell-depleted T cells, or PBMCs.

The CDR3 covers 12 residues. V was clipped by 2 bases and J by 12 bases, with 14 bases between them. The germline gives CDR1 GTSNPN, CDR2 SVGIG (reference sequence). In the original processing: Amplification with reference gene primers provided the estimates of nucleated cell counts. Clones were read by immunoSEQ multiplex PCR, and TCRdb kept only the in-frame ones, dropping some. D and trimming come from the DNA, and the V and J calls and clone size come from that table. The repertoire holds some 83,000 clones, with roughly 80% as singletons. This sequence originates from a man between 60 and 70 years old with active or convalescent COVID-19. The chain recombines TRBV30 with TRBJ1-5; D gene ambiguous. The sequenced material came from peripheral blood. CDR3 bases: TGTGCCTGGAGTCTTCCTAGTGGACTCCAGCATTTT. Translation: CAWSLPSGLQHF. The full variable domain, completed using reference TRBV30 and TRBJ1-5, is SQTIHQWPATLVQPVGSPLSLECTVEGTSNPNLYWYRQAAGRGLQLLFYSVGIGQISSEVPQNLSASRPQDRQFILSSKKLLLSDSGFYLCAWSLPSGLQHFGDGTRLSIL.